This passage covers 13 T cell receptor beta chains from one sample sequenced in a study of regulatory dendritic cells for organ transplantation. Measured with immunoSEQ multiplex PCR; TCRdb has only the in-frame clones, and not every one. The table shows 30,000 to 40,000 clones, with about 89% occurring only once. Sequencing input: naive CD4+ T cells from blood. Subset specified: CD45RA+ naive T cells. All receptors come from a human donor in good health.

The chain carries TRBV28 and TRBJ2-3, with D possibly being TRBD1 (5 bases). V was trimmed by 3 bases and J by 2 bases, leaving 12 bases between them. This CDR3 is 15 amino acids long. CDR1 and CDR2 from the germline V gene are MDHEN and SYDVKM. CDR3 sequence (DNA): TGTGCCAGCAGTTTTGGGGCCCTTAACACAGATACGCAGTATTTT. As protein: CASSFGALNTDTQYF.

The rearrangement links TRBV30 to TRBJ2-7; D is ambiguous. Trimming took 2 bases from V and 0 from J, leaving 5 bases between them. Germline loops: CDR1 GTSNPN, CDR2 SVGIG (reference sequence). This CDR3 region has 12 residues. CDR3 protein: CAWSPTSYEQYF. The CDR3 DNA sequence: TGTGCCTGGAGTCCTACCTCCTACGAGCAGTACTTC.

The chain has TRBV6-1 and TRBJ1-5; D is unresolved. The CDR3 totals 13 residues. Between the trimmed V and J ends, which lost 11 bases and 4 bases, there was a span of 15 bases. The germline gives CDR1 MNHNS, CDR2 SASEGT. The CDR3: CACGRGLNQPQHF. The CDR3 region has the DNA TGTGCCTGCGGGCGGGGTTTAAATCAGCCCCAGCATTTT.

This chain connects TRBV14 to TRBJ2-7; D is ambiguous. The germline V and J ends were trimmed by 0 bases and 2 bases, with 11 bases remaining between them. The CDR3 contains 15 residues. The germline V gene encodes CDR1 SGHDN and CDR2 FVKESK. Here the CDR3 DNA reads TGTGCCAGCAGCCAAGATTGGGCAGGAACCTACGAGCAGTACTTC. This translates into CASSQDWAGTYEQYF.

The rearrangement joins TRBV5-4 to TRBJ2-7; 10 bases fit TRBD2. The trim removed 4 bases at V and 4 bases at J, leaving 8 bases unmatched. CDR3 length: 15 residues. Germline-derived CDR1 and CDR2 are SGHNT and YYREEE (reference sequence). DNA for the CDR3: TGTGCCAGCAGCCCACCGAGGACTAGCGGTTACGAGCAGTACTTC. Residues: CASSPPRTSGYEQYF.

The genes are TRBV7-8 and TRBJ1-1; no reliable D call. The CDR3 extends over 13 amino acids. Germline V gives CDR1 SGHVS, CDR2 FQNEAQ. Trimming left V 1 base short and J 1 base short, with 4 bases between. CDR3 sequence reads: CASSLVRNTEAFF. CDR3 DNA: TGTGCCAGCAGCTTAGTGAGGAACACTGAAGCTTTCTTT.

The chain recombines TRBV18 with TRBJ2-3; 11 bases line up with TRBD2. This CDR3 is built from 15 residues. Trimming took 6 bases from V and 6 from J; bases not matched to a gene: 8. Per the germline V gene, CDR1 is KGHSH and CDR2 is LQKENI. The CDR3 spells CASSSGTSGSDTQYF. The DNA for the CDR3 is TGTGCCAGCTCTTCCGGGACTAGCGGTTCTGATACGCAGTATTTT.

The chain is built from TRBV10-3 and TRBJ2-1, with a possible D match to TRBD2 (5 bases). Germline V CDR1 and CDR2: ENHRY, SYGVKD. This CDR3 spans 13 amino acids. V was pared by 4 bases and J by 7 bases, with 11 bases between. This CDR3 is CAISVSGGNEQFF. The DNA of the CDR3 is TGTGCCATCAGTGTGAGTGGCGGGAATGAGCAGTTCTTC.

CDR3 sequence reads: CASRHLADTQYF. The CDR3 DNA is TGTGCCAGCAGACATCTAGCGGATACGCAGTATTTT. This sequence joins TRBV28 and TRBJ2-3, with D perhaps matching TRBD2 (6 bases). Between the trimmed V and J ends, which lost 6 bases and 6 bases, there was a span of 10 bases. Germline values: CDR1 MDHEN, CDR2 SYDVKM. The length of the CDR3 is 12 residues.

This chain joins TRBV6-1 and TRBJ1-1; weak D call: TRBD1 (5 bases). Trimming took 0 bases from V and 6 from J, leaving 8 bases between them. Germline CDR1 MNHNS, CDR2 SASEGT. The CDR3 totals 13 residues. CDR3 protein: CASSEARGAEAFF. CDR3 DNA: TGTGCCAGCAGTGAAGCCCGGGGCGCTGAAGCTTTCTTT.

CDR3 protein: CAWSVGRTSGGDEQFF. The DNA of the CDR3 is TGTGCCTGGAGTGTAGGAAGGACTAGCGGGGGAGATGAGCAGTTCTTC. This chain connects TRBV30 to TRBJ2-1; 13 bases are shared with TRBD2. The CDR3 extends over 16 amino acids. The germline V gene encodes CDR1 GTSNPN and CDR2 SVGIG (reference sequence). With 0 bases clipped from V and 8 bases from J, the junction kept 7 bases outside the gene matches.

This sequence joins TRBV30 and TRBJ2-3; D is undetermined. Trimming took 3 bases from V and 2 from J, leaving 9 bases between them. This CDR3 spans 13 amino acids. The germline V gene encodes CDR1 GTSNPN and CDR2 SVGIG (reference sequence). The CDR3 spells CAWRPNPTDTQYF. The CDR3 DNA reads as TGTGCCTGGAGACCGAACCCCACAGATACGCAGTATTTT.

The chain's CDR3 is CASSSLEGLNQPQHF. CDR3 sequence (DNA): TGTGCCAGCAGTTCGCTGGAGGGGCTTAATCAGCCCCAGCATTTT. The chain carries TRBV7-2 and TRBJ1-5, with D possibly being TRBD1 (5 bases). This CDR3 spans 15 amino acids. The germline V gene has CDR1 SGHTA and CDR2 FQGNSA. V was pared by 6 bases and J by 4 bases, with 16 bases between.